Shown below are 21 T cell receptor beta chains from a single sample sequenced in a study of blood T cell repertoires in COVID-19. The data were produced by immunoSEQ multiplex PCR, yet TCRdb's version contains in-frame clones alone and is incomplete. The profile shows 130,000 to 150,000 clones, about 91% of them singletons. The sequencing sample was made of peripheral blood. These receptors were taken from a woman in her forties or fifties with acute or convalescent COVID-19.

The rearrangement uses TRBV19 and TRBJ1-5; D call uncertain. V lost 3 bases and J lost 5, with 17 bases in between. Germline-derived CDR1 and CDR2 are LNHDA and SQIVND (reference sequence). This CDR3 is built from 16 residues. DNA for the CDR3: TGTGCCAGTAGTATGGGTACCGGCAGTGCGGATCAGCCCCAGCATTTT. It specifies CASSMGTGSADQPQHF.

In this sample, this clone turned up once. This sequence joins TRBV28 and TRBJ2-7; D may be TRBD1 (5 bases). CDR1 MDHEN and CDR2 SYDVKM come from the germline V gene. V dropped 6 bases and J dropped 2 bases, with 20 bases sitting between them. The CDR3 length is 16 residues. CDR3 sequence reads: CASSTMYSQVTYEQYF. In DNA form, the CDR3 reads TGTGCCAGCAGCACTATGTACTCACAGGTAACCTACGAGCAGTACTTC. Filled out from reference TRBV28 and TRBJ2-7, the complete variable domain reads DVKVTQSSRYLVKRTGEKVFLECVQDMDHENMFWYRQDPGLGLRLIYFSYDVKMKEKGDIPEGYSVSREKKERFSLILESASTNQTSMYLCASSTMYSQVTYEQYFGPGTRLTVT.

V usage is TRBV15 and J usage is TRBJ1-1; 7 nucleotides align to TRBD1. J lost 2 bases, V lost 6 bases, and 15 bases had no gene match. CDR1 is LNHNV and CDR2 is YYDKDF in the germline V gene (reference sequence). The CDR3 extends over 17 amino acids. The chain's CDR3 is CATRLTGAEGQNTEAFF. The CDR3 DNA follows: TGTGCCACCAGATTAACAGGGGCCGAGGGCCAAAACACTGAAGCTTTCTTT.

The genes are TRBV14 and TRBJ1-2; tentatively, D is TRBD1 (5 bases). Between the trimmed V and J ends, which lost 6 bases and 7 bases, there was a span of 15 bases. From germline, CDR1 is SGHDN and CDR2 FVKESK. This CDR3 contains 13 residues. The CDR3 spells CASSPGWGVGYTF. The CDR3 coding sequence is TGTGCCAGCAGTCCAGGATGGGGCGTTGGCTACACCTTC.

This chain joins TRBV30 and TRBJ1-2; the D is unclear. Germline V gene lookup returns CDR1 GTSNPN and CDR2 SVGIG (reference sequence). The CDR3 has 13 amino acids. The V gene lost 1 base and the J gene lost 6 bases, with 12 bases spanning the gap. CDR3 protein: CAWSATVYNGYTF. The CDR3 coding sequence is TGTGCCTGGAGTGCTACAGTTTATAATGGCTACACCTTC.

The J gene is TRBJ1-5, the V gene TRBV7-8; no firm D call. V was trimmed by 3 bases and J by 7 bases, leaving 7 bases between them. The CDR3 length is 12 residues. Germline CDR1 reads SGHVS; CDR2 reads FQNEAQ. The CDR3 loop reads CASSFGPQPQHF. The CDR3 DNA is TGTGCCAGCAGCTTTGGGCCCCAGCCCCAGCATTTT.

On this clone: Just one base apart from a much larger clone, this may be a read error. The identical CDR3 is also encoded by other nucleotide sequences in the sample. The chain employs TRBV6-5 and TRBJ1-5, with D unresolved. The CDR3 contains 15 residues. Germline V gene lookup returns CDR1 MNHEY and CDR2 SVGAGI. The CDR3 bases are TGTGCTAGCAGTTACTCGTATACTGGCAATCAGCCCCAGCATTTT. This encodes CASSYSYTGNQPQHF.

The rearrangement uses TRBV4-2 and TRBJ2-3, with 8 positions matching TRBD2. Germline values: CDR1 LGHNA, CDR2 YNFKEQ. This CDR3 comprises 15 residues. The V and J ends lost 4 bases and 6 bases, in that order; junction bases with no gene match: 9. CDR3 in amino acids: CASSPGLVGDDTQYF. The CDR3 DNA is TGTGCCAGCAGCCCGGGACTAGTAGGAGATGATACGCAGTATTTT.

The rearrangement uses TRBV12-5 and TRBJ1-5; unclear D gene. The V and J ends lost 2 bases and 0 bases respectively, with 8 bases between them. The CDR3 is made up of 15 amino acids. Germline V gene lookup returns CDR1 LGHNT and CDR2 FRNRAP. This CDR3 reads CASGLSGISNQPQHF. Here the CDR3 DNA reads TGTGCTAGTGGTTTGTCGGGGATTAGCAATCAGCCCCAGCATTTT.

The chain carries TRBV6-5 and TRBJ1-4; TRBD1 agrees at 7 bases. CDR1 is MNHEY and CDR2 is SVGAGI in the germline V gene. The J segment lost 8 bases and the V segment lost 5 bases, leaving 8 bases of the junction unmatched. This CDR3 contains 14 residues. DNA for the CDR3: TGTGCCAGCAGTACCCGCGACAGGGACGAAAAACTGTTTTTT. This encodes CASSTRDRDEKLFF.

This chain links TRBV24-1 with TRBJ1-2; tentative D call: TRBD1 (6 bases). V dropped 7 bases and J dropped 0 bases, with 8 bases sitting between them. Germline V lookup: CDR1 KGHDR, CDR2 SFDVKD. This CDR3 has 13 amino acids. The CDR3 DNA reads as TGTGCCACCAGGGACAGTTCTAACTATGGCTACACCTTC. Translation: CATRDSSNYGYTF.

The V gene is TRBV2, the J gene TRBJ2-1; 9 bases map to TRBD2. The CDR3 loop spans 14 amino acids. V lost 4 bases and J lost 9; bases outside the gene matches: 7. Germline loops: CDR1 SNHLY, CDR2 FYNNEI. The DNA of the CDR3 is TGTGCCAGCAGTGGGCTAGCGGGAAGGAGTGAGCAGTTCTTC. Protein: CASSGLAGRSEQFF. Full variable domain (rest looked up from reference TRBV2 and TRBJ2-1): EPEVTQTPSHQVTQMGQEVILRCVPISNHLYFYWYRQILGQKVEFLVSFYNNEISEKSEIFDDQFSVERPDGSNFTLKIRSTKLEDSAMYFCASSGLAGRSEQFFGPGTRLTVL.

The chain employs TRBV5-4 and TRBJ2-7; D is possibly TRBD1 (5 bases). The CDR3 consists of 13 residues. The V and J ends lost 6 bases and 0 bases respectively, with 10 bases between them. The germline CDR1 and CDR2 sequences are SGHNT and YYREEE (reference sequence). The CDR3 sequence: CASTKGFSYEQYF. For the CDR3, the DNA is TGTGCCAGCACAAAGGGGTTCTCCTACGAGCAGTACTTC.

In this sample, this clone turned up once. The CDR3 region is CASRADRGNTGELFF. The CDR3 DNA sequence: TGTGCCAGCAGGGCTGACAGGGGGAACACCGGGGAGCTGTTTTTT. The rearrangement joins TRBV5-4 to TRBJ2-2; 8 bases align to TRBD1. CDR1 and CDR2 from the germline V gene are SGHNT and YYREEE (reference sequence). The CDR3 contains 15 residues. V dropped 5 bases and J dropped 1; count of bases not matched to a gene: 4. Full variable domain (rest looked up from reference TRBV5-4 and TRBJ2-2): ETGVTQSPTHLIKTRGQQVTLRCSSQSGHNTVSWYQQALGQGPQFIFQYYREEENGRGNFPPRFSGLQFPNYSSELNVNALELDDSALYLCASRADRGNTGELFFGEGSRLTVL.

The sample holds a few counts of this clone. This sequence joins TRBV4-2 and TRBJ2-1; no firm D call. CDR1 and CDR2 (germline): LGHNA, YNFKEQ. The CDR3 has 16 residues. V gave up 1 base and J gave up 3 bases, with 13 bases separating them. The CDR3 loop reads CASSQGGIPRYNEQFF. As DNA, the CDR3 is TGTGCCAGCAGCCAAGGTGGCATCCCCCGCTACAATGAGCAGTTCTTC.

The V gene is TRBV2, the J gene TRBJ1-6; D ambiguous. The CDR3 covers 13 residues. The V end lost 7 bases, the J end lost 7 bases, and 11 bases lay between the germline ends. Germline V gene lookup returns CDR1 SNHLY and CDR2 FYNNEI. CDR3 sequence: CASTFAVNSPLHF. In DNA form, the CDR3 reads TGTGCCAGCACTTTCGCGGTCAATTCACCCCTCCACTTT. Complete variable domain (other parts from reference TRBV2 and TRBJ1-6): EPEVTQTPSHQVTQMGQEVILRCVPISNHLYFYWYRQILGQKVEFLVSFYNNEISEKSEIFDDQFSVERPDGSNFTLKIRSTKLEDSAMYFCASTFAVNSPLHFGNGTRLTVT.

J is TRBJ2-3 and V is TRBV3-1 (or the pseudogene TRBV3-2); weak D call: TRBD1 (6 bases). The CDR3 length is 15 residues. Germline loops: CDR1 LGHDT, CDR2 YNNKEL (reference sequence). V lost 2 bases and J lost 2, with 11 bases in between. In DNA, the CDR3 is TGTGCCAGCAGCCAATTGGACAGACACACAGATACGCAGTATTTT. Amino acids: CASSQLDRHTDTQYF.

The CDR3 loop reads CASSQGTGANYGYTF. DNA for the CDR3: TGTGCCAGCAGCCAGGGTACAGGGGCAAACTATGGCTACACCTTC. The V and J genes are TRBV14 and TRBJ1-2; TRBD1 agrees at 7 bases. V shed 3 bases and J 2 bases; nucleotides not matched to a gene: 6. The CDR3 loop spans 15 amino acids. Germline loops: CDR1 SGHDN, CDR2 FVKESK.

This chain uses TRBV3-1 (or the pseudogene TRBV3-2) with TRBJ1-5, with 9 nucleotides matching TRBD1. This CDR3 is built from 18 residues. V shed 4 bases, J shed 6 bases, and the junction held 16 bases outside the gene matches. Germline V CDR1 and CDR2: LGHDT, YNNKEL (reference sequence). CDR3 sequence (DNA): TGTGCCAGCAGCCCGAATAACCGGACAGGGGTTTTGGTTCAGCCCCAGCATTTT. This encodes CASSPNNRTGVLVQPQHF.

The rearrangement uses TRBV13 and TRBJ1-1; 10 positions match TRBD1. Unmatched junction bases numbered 10, after V lost 5 bases and J lost 1 base. CDR3 length: 17 amino acids. Germline loops: CDR1 PRHDT, CDR2 FYEKMQ (reference sequence). The CDR3 sequence is CASSTPGQGRKNTEAFF. In DNA form, the CDR3 reads TGTGCCAGCAGCACACCGGGACAGGGGAGGAAGAACACTGAAGCTTTCTTT. Variable domain in full (rest from reference TRBV13 and TRBJ1-1): AAGVIQSPRHLIKEKRETATLKCYPIPRHDTVYWYQQGPGQDPQFLISFYEKMQSDKGSIPDRFSAQQFSDYHSELNMSSLELGDSALYFCASSTPGQGRKNTEAFFGQGTRLTVV.

The rearrangement uses TRBV12-5 and TRBJ2-2, with 10 bases that match TRBD1. Trimming took 5 bases from V and 5 from J; bases not matched to a gene: 8. In germline, CDR1 is LGHNT, CDR2 FRNRAP. CDR3 length: 16 residues. The CDR3 DNA follows: TGTGCTAGTGGTCCGCCGGGACAGGGGTTAACCGGGGAGCTGTTTTTT. Protein sequence: CASGPPGQGLTGELFF.